Sequencing of this T cell receptor beta chain was carried out in a study of T-cell memory formation after mild COVID-19. MiXCR, applied by TCRdb to the 5' RACE reads, yields one record per CDR3 protein. The data show approximately 89,000 distinct CDR3 sequences, 9.5% to 15% seen once. Study conclusions and caveats: A second wave expanding day 15 to 37 was CD4+-biased; contracting clones were balanced. The second-wave clones peaking on day 37 were not confirmed as SARS-CoV-2-specific.

CDR3 length: 15 residues. Germline V gives CDR1 SEHNR, CDR2 FQNEAQ (reference sequence). V was clipped by 4 bases and J by 8 bases; unmatched bases: 8. There are many counts of this clonotype. Its antigen is not identified. The sample taken for sequencing was PBMCs or a T cell subset sorted from them (not recorded which). This receptor was identified in a man aged 18 to 30 who had mild COVID-19 (a few samples of this study predate the infection). Cell type and time point are not known. This chain links TRBV7-9 with TRBJ2-1; 10 nucleotides align to TRBD1. The CDR3 region is CASSSPGQGMDEQFF. CDR3 nucleotide sequence: TGTGCCAGCAGCTCTCCGGGACAGGGGATGGATGAGCAGTTCTTC. The variable domain in full, completed from reference TRBV7-9 and TRBJ2-1, reads DTGVSQNPRHKITKRGQNVTFRCDPISEHNRLYWYRQTLGQGPEFLTYFQNEAQLEKSRLLSDRFSAERPKGSFSTLEIQRTEQGDSAMYLCASSSPGQGMDEQFFGPGTRLTVL.